The 15 T cell receptor beta chains presented below share a single source sample, sequenced in a study of blood T cell repertoires in COVID-19 (dated by TCRdb to 2018 to 2021). Preparation of the library involved the immunoSEQ multiplex PCR assay. TCRdb retrieved this table from immuneACCESS and kept in-frame rearrangements only. Not all clones are present; in checked studies, unresolved V genes account for under half, and no reason is known for the remainder. The table for this sample lists around 80,000 clones; under 90% of them were counted only once. The biggest ten clones account for 13% of the sample. The material sequenced was peripheral blood. The source of these receptors is a human donor in a cohort sampled during active COVID-19.

The DNA for the CDR3 is TGTGCCTGGAGTGAAGGGAGGGCCTATGGCTACACCTTC. This sequence encodes CAWSEGRAYGYTF. The V call is TRBV30, the J call TRBJ1-2; D ambiguous. The CDR3 runs to 13 residues. V lost 1 base and J 4 bases, leaving 10 bases between the germline ends. Germline CDR1 and CDR2: GTSNPN and SVGIG (reference sequence).

V usage is TRBV9 and J usage is TRBJ2-3; D is possibly TRBD1 (6 bases). Trimming left V 3 bases short and J 2 bases short, with 16 bases between. This CDR3 contains 16 residues. The germline CDR1 and CDR2 sequences are SGDLS and YYNGEE. As DNA, the CDR3 is TGTGCCAGCAGCGAAACTGTGGGACACTACACAGATACGCAGTATTTT. This sequence encodes CASSETVGHYTDTQYF.

The chain recombines TRBV3-1 (or the pseudogene TRBV3-2) with TRBJ1-6; possible D gene TRBD1, 5 bases. CDR3 size: 15 residues. The germline V and J ends were trimmed by 0 bases and 8 bases, with 11 bases remaining between them. The germline CDR1 and CDR2 sequences are LGHDT and YNNKEL (reference sequence). CDR3 in DNA: TGTGCCAGCAGCCAAGATGCGCAGGGTTATTCACCCCTCCACTTT. As protein: CASSQDAQGYSPLHF.

This clone was detected a few times. This sequence joins TRBV2 and TRBJ1-5; possibly TRBD1 for D (5 bases). Between the trimmed V and J ends, which lost 5 bases and 3 bases, there was a span of 14 bases. Germline lookup yields CDR1 SNHLY and CDR2 FYNNEI. There are 15 residues in the CDR3. This chain's CDR3 is CASSLAGTHNQPQHF. Written as DNA, the CDR3 is TGTGCCAGCAGTCTAGCAGGGACTCACAATCAGCCCCAGCATTTT.

V gene TRBV5-1 combines with J gene TRBJ1-5; 10 nucleotides match TRBD1. Germline-derived CDR1 and CDR2 are SGHRS and YFSETQ. With 4 bases clipped from V and 4 bases from J, the junction kept 5 bases outside the gene matches. This CDR3 is 15 amino acids long. CDR3 region: CASSAGQGGNQPQHF. The CDR3 region has the DNA TGCGCCAGCAGCGCCGGACAGGGGGGGAATCAGCCCCAGCATTTT.

The V call is TRBV28, the J call TRBJ1-2; no reliable D call. Germline assignment: CDR1 MDHEN and CDR2 SYDVKM. Trimming took off 11 bases at V and 0 bases at J, with 13 bases between the two ends. The CDR3 runs to 13 residues. CDR3 coding DNA: TGTGCCTCTACCTCGGGTTCTAACTATGGCTACACCTTC. This gives the protein CASTSGSNYGYTF.

The genes are TRBV24-1 and TRBJ2-3; D not resolved. Germline CDR1 and CDR2: KGHDR and SFDVKD. V gave up 1 base and J gave up 7 bases, with 5 bases separating them. CDR3 length equals 12 residues. CDR3 sequence reads: CATSDLINTQYF. For the CDR3, the DNA is TGTGCCACCAGTGATTTAATAAATACGCAGTATTTT.

The chain recombines TRBV10-3 with TRBJ1-1; D uncertain. Germline V CDR1 and CDR2: ENHRY, SYGVKD. The V and J ends lost 7 bases and 5 bases respectively, with 14 bases between them. CDR3 length: 13 amino acids. CDR3 nucleotides: TGTGCCATCAAAGAGGCAGCCGGGACTGAAGCTTTCTTT. Protein sequence: CAIKEAAGTEAFF.

V and J are TRBV9 and TRBJ1-2; 11 nucleotides line up with TRBD1. CDR1 is SGDLS and CDR2 is YYNGEE in the germline V gene. J lost 3 bases, V lost 4 bases, and 2 bases had no gene match. This CDR3 spans 14 amino acids. CDR3 amino acids: CASSPGQGDYGYTF. CDR3 nucleotide sequence: TGTGCCAGCAGCCCGGGACAGGGGGACTATGGCTACACCTTC.

The rearrangement joins TRBV18 to TRBJ1-3; a weak D match, TRBD1 (5 bases). V was pared by 5 bases and J by 1 base, with 12 bases between. CDR1 is KGHSH and CDR2 is LQKENI in the germline V gene. CDR3 length: 15 amino acids. CDR3 amino acids: CASSVSTASGNTIYF. The CDR3 nucleotides are TGTGCCAGCTCAGTTTCGACAGCTTCTGGAAACACCATATATTTT.

The chain employs TRBV19 and TRBJ1-4; D is uncertain. This CDR3 spans 15 amino acids. CDR1 is LNHDA, CDR2 SQIVND, per germline (reference sequence). V shed 3 bases and J shed 8 bases, with 16 bases lying between them. The CDR3 protein is CASSIDGPGREKLFF. CDR3 nucleotide sequence: TGTGCCAGTAGTATCGACGGCCCGGGTAGGGAAAAACTGTTTTTT.

V usage is TRBV5-6 and J usage is TRBJ1-5, with TRBD1 identical over 8 bases. The CDR3 has 17 residues. J was trimmed by 0 bases and V by 3 bases; bases with no gene match: 8. Germline CDR1 SGHDT, CDR2 YYEEEE. CDR3 in DNA: TGTGCCAGCAGCTCCAGGACAGGGCGTTATAGCAATCAGCCCCAGCATTTT. Protein product: CASSSRTGRYSNQPQHF.

The chain recombines TRBV2 with TRBJ2-3, with 7 bases fitting TRBD2. Germline assignment: CDR1 SNHLY and CDR2 FYNNEI. With V trimmed by 7 bases and J by 7 bases, 11 bases remained unmatched. The CDR3 extends over 14 amino acids. The chain's CDR3 is CASTKGRGSNTQYF. The CDR3 coding sequence is TGTGCCAGCACCAAGGGGCGGGGGAGCAATACGCAGTATTTT. Filled out from reference TRBV2 and TRBJ2-3, the complete variable domain reads EPEVTQTPSHQVTQMGQEVILRCVPISNHLYFYWYRQILGQKVEFLVSFYNNEISEKSEIFDDQFSVERPDGSNFTLKIRSTKLEDSAMYFCASTKGRGSNTQYFGPGTRLTVL.

V gene TRBV7-3 combines with J gene TRBJ2-7; 7 bases are a match to TRBD1. The CDR3 length is 17 residues. Germline loops: CDR1 SGHTA, CDR2 FQGTGA. Losses at the gene ends were 3 bases for V and 4 bases for J; bases not matched to a gene: 15. The CDR3 nucleotides are TGTGCCAGCAGCTTCCTCCCGACAGGGAGAATGCGGTACGAGCAGTACTTC. Its protein is CASSFLPTGRMRYEQYF.

This clone showed up just once. The chain is built from TRBV5-1 and TRBJ2-5; 11 positions match TRBD1. Per germline, CDR1 SGHRS and CDR2 YFSETQ. J was trimmed by 1 base and V by 0 bases; bases with no gene match: 14. This CDR3 has 20 amino acids. CDR3 sequence reads: CASSLEGTGGITFGQETQYF. As DNA, the CDR3 is TGCGCCAGCAGCTTGGAAGGGACAGGGGGGATAACTTTCGGCCAAGAGACCCAGTACTTC.